A selection of T cell receptor beta chains follows, all from one sample in a study of T-cell memory formation after mild COVID-19. TCRdb independently ran MiXCR on the 5' RACE reads; one entry per CDR3 protein. This sample carries 450,000 or so distinct CDR3 sequences, 20% of them seen once, and the ten largest clones take roughly 8%. The sequencing input was PBMCs or a T cell subset sorted from them (not recorded which). These receptor sequences come from an adult woman who had mild COVID-19 (a few samples of this study predate the infection). Cell type and time point are not known. Each CDR3 is given with its conserved first and last residue. A D gene is named only where the DNA matches it firmly. Only some rows state a clone size, as once, few, many or a class for expanded clones.

TRBV4-3	once	TRBD1	TRBJ1-2	TGCGCCAGCAGCCAGGACAGGGGGGGGAACGGCTACACCTTC	CASSQDRGGNGYTF
TRBV19	NA	TRBD1	TRBJ1-1	TGTGCCAGTAGTATGGGTCGGACAGGGAGGCCTGAAGCTTTCTTT	CASSMGRTGRPEAFF
TRBV12-3/TRBV12-4	NA	TRBD1	TRBJ1-2	TGTGCCAGCAGTTTGATGGACAGGGGGACTGGCTACACCTTC	CASSLMDRGTGYTF
TRBV7-2	few	TRBD1	TRBJ2-7	TGTGCCAGCAGCATATTTAAGGACAGGGTCCGCGAGCAGTACTTC	CASSIFKDRVREQYF
TRBV5-1	few	NA	TRBJ1-1	TGCGCCAGCAGCTTGGTTGGGGGCGGAGGAATAGCTTTCTTT	CASSLVGGGGIAFF
TRBV7-6	NA	NA	TRBJ2-1	TGTGCCAGCAGCTTAGAGGGGGGCGCCTCCTACAATGAGCAGTTCTTC	CASSLEGGASYNEQFF
TRBV5-5	NA	TRBD2	TRBJ2-2	TGTGCCAGCACCCCCCAGGGAGGGTTTGCCGGGGAGCTGTTTTTT	CASTPQGGFAGELFF
TRBV4-1	few	NA	TRBJ1-2	TGCGCCAGCAGCCATCCATCGACAGGTGCAAACTATGGCTACACCTTC	CASSHPSTGANYGYTF
TRBV7-9	many	NA	TRBJ2-1	TGTGCCAGCAGCCCTGGACAGCACAATGAGCAGTTCTTC	CASSPGQHNEQFF
TRBV5-1	NA	TRBD1	TRBJ1-1	TGCGCCAGCAGACAGGGGGCCGACACTGAAGCTTTCTTT	CASRQGADTEAFF
TRBV15	few	NA	TRBJ2-2	TGTGCCACCAGCAGAGATGACCTGTCGTGGGCCGGGGAGCTGTTTTTT	CATSRDDLSWAGELFF
TRBV24-1	NA	TRBD2	TRBJ2-2	TGTGCCACCGCCGGGACTACTTACACCGGGGAGCTGTTTTTT	CATAGTTYTGELFF
TRBV28	few	NA	TRBJ1-5	TGTGCCAGCATATCGGACCCCAATCAGCCCCAGCATTTT	CASISDPNQPQHF
TRBV7-2	many	TRBD2	TRBJ2-3	TGTGCCAGCAGCTCTAATTTGCTAGCGGGAGGGATGGGGTCAGATACGCAGTATTTT	CASSSNLLAGGMGSDTQYF
TRBV20-1	NA	NA	TRBJ2-4	TGCAGTGCTAGTCCCGGGGTTAAAAACATTCAGTACTTC	CSASPGVKNIQYF
TRBV9	few	TRBD2	TRBJ2-7	TGTGCCAGCAGCGCAGCGGGAGAGTTCTCCTACGAGCAGTACTTC	CASSAAGEFSYEQYF
TRBV7-9	few	NA	TRBJ1-2	TGTGCCAGCAGCTTATCGGGGGGCCGCTATGGCTACACCTTC	CASSLSGGRYGYTF
TRBV5-1	few	TRBD1	TRBJ2-7	TGCGCCAGCAGCCTGGGGACAGGGGAGAGCGAGCAGTACTTC	CASSLGTGESEQYF
TRBV7-9	few	TRBD2	TRBJ2-3	TGTGCCAGCCGGACTAGCGGGGGACTGACAGATACGCAGTATTTT	CASRTSGGLTDTQYF
TRBV2	once	NA	TRBJ1-1	TGTGCCAGCAGTGAACCTTACCAGACGAACACTGAAGCTTTCTTT	CASSEPYQTNTEAFF
TRBV5-1	NA	NA	TRBJ1-2	TGCGCCAGCAGCACTACTGGCAGGGCAGATGGCTACACCTTC	CASSTTGRADGYTF
TRBV12-3/TRBV12-4	few	NA	TRBJ2-2	TGTGCCAGCAGTTTAGTCTCGGCCGGGGAGCTGTTTTTT	CASSLVSAGELFF
TRBV27	many	NA	TRBJ2-6	TGTGCCAGCAGACAACTCTCTGGGGCCAACGTCCTGACTTTC	CASRQLSGANVLTF
TRBV7-3	few	NA	TRBJ2-1	TGTGCCAGCAGCTTAAACCCCGCTCCGTCCTACAATGAGCAGTTCTTC	CASSLNPAPSYNEQFF
TRBV12-3/TRBV12-4	few	TRBD1	TRBJ1-2	TGTGCCAGCAGCCCAGGGGGGGTAGGTGGCTACACCTTC	CASSPGGVGGYTF
TRBV28	NA	NA	TRBJ2-1	TGTGCCAGCAGTTCCCGGGGGGCTAGTGAGCAGTTCTTC	CASSSRGASEQFF
TRBV7-8	NA	NA	TRBJ1-3	TGTGCCAGCAGACAACTCGGGAGCTCTGGAAACACCATATATTTT	CASRQLGSSGNTIYF
TRBV29-1	NA	NA	TRBJ1-1	TGCAGCGTCCTTGGGGGGGGTGCGACTGAAGCTTTCTTT	CSVLGGGATEAFF
TRBV11-2	NA	NA	TRBJ1-3	TGTGCCAGCAGCCCTTCGGGACACTCTGGAAACACCATATATTTT	CASSPSGHSGNTIYF
TRBV5-1	few	NA	TRBJ2-5	TGCGCCAGCAGCTACGGACAGACCCAAGAGACCCAGTACTTC	CASSYGQTQETQYF
TRBV24-1	NA	NA	TRBJ1-2	TGTGCCACCAGTGATTCTTGGGCAGCGGGTGGCTACACCTTC	CATSDSWAAGGYTF
TRBV7-3	few	TRBD1	TRBJ2-2	TGTGCCAGCAGCTTAAATCTGGGACAGGCGAACACCGGGGAGCTGTTTTTT	CASSLNLGQANTGELFF
TRBV7-8	NA	TRBD1	TRBJ2-5	TGTGCCAGCAGCTTAGCGGGGGATAGGACAGGGAGAGAGACCCAGTACTTC	CASSLAGDRTGRETQYF
TRBV21-1	few	NA	TRBJ2-3	TGTGCCAGCCAGGGGGTCCCGGATGGAACAGATACGCAGTATTTT	CASQGVPDGTDTQYF
TRBV20-1	few	NA	TRBJ2-4	TGCAGTGCTAGAGATCGCCGGTTAGCCAAAAACATTCAGTACTTC	CSARDRRLAKNIQYF
TRBV7-7	few	TRBD1	TRBJ2-7	TGTGCTAGCAGCCCCCAGAAGGGACAGGGGCAGGACGAGCAGTACTTC	CASSPQKGQGQDEQYF
TRBV7-9	few	TRBD2	TRBJ2-3	TGTGCCAGCAGACCCCCTAGCGGACCTACGCAGTATTTT	CASRPPSGPTQYF
TRBV7-6	many	TRBD1	TRBJ1-2	TGTGCCAGCAGCTCCGGACAGGGAGACTATGGCTACACCTTC	CASSSGQGDYGYTF
TRBV7-9	once	TRBD1	TRBJ1-5	TGTGCCAGCAGCCCCGAGACAGGGGCCGGGCAGCCCCAGCATTTT	CASSPETGAGQPQHF
TRBV6-5	few	NA	TRBJ1-3	TGTGCCAGCAGTAAGACCCAGCTATACTCTGGAAACACCATATATTTT	CASSKTQLYSGNTIYF
TRBV30	few	NA	TRBJ2-1	TGTGCCTGGACCGGGGGTCTAACCTACAATGAGCAGTTCTTC	CAWTGGLTYNEQFF
TRBV6-1	NA	NA	TRBJ2-2	TGTGCCAGCAGGAGGTTGATGGGGGTTAGCACCGGGGAGCTGTTTTTT	CASRRLMGVSTGELFF
TRBV7-3	few	TRBD2	TRBJ2-5	TGTGCCAGCAGCTTAGGGGGACTAGCGGGAGAGACCCAGTACTTC	CASSLGGLAGETQYF
TRBV7-7	once	TRBD1	TRBJ2-5	TGTGCCAGCAGCTTTTCGGACAGGGGATATTCCCAAGAGACCCAGTACTTC	CASSFSDRGYSQETQYF
TRBV20-1	NA	TRBD1	TRBJ2-1	TGCAGTGCCACCGGGACAGGGGTTGGAGATGAGCAGTTCTTC	CSATGTGVGDEQFF
TRBV5-1	many	TRBD1	TRBJ2-1	TGTGCCAGCAGTTTTACAGGGGGCTCCTACAATGAGCAGTTCTTC	CASSFTGGSYNEQFF